Below are 3 T cell receptor beta chains sequenced from a single sample in a study of blood T cells in healthy people across ages. With a J-beta primer mix and a sample-barcoded 5' primer, a second PCR ran roughly 7 to 11 cycles. TCRdb reprocessed the 5' RACE reads via MiXCR and lists one record per CDR3 protein. The repertoire holds 600,000 to 850,000 distinct CDR3 sequences, with approximately 43% as singletons. The source material was blood. These receptor sequences come from a woman in her sixties or seventies in good health.

There are a few counts of this clonotype. The chain carries TRBV7-9 and TRBJ1-3; 7 bases match TRBD1. Germline CDR1 is SEHNR and CDR2 is FQNEAQ (reference sequence). Trimming cost V 5 bases and J 3 bases; bases outside gene matches: 4. The CDR3 covers 14 residues. This CDR3 is CASSQGTDGNTIYF. The CDR3 DNA follows: TGTGCCAGCAGCCAAGGGACAGATGGAAACACCATATATTTT.

The rearrangement joins TRBV20-1 to TRBJ2-7; no clear D gene. The CDR3 totals 13 residues. V gave up 6 bases and J gave up 2 bases, with 14 bases separating them. Germline CDR1 reads DFQATT; CDR2 reads SNEGSKA (reference sequence). Here the CDR3 reads CSATKLTAYEQYF. CDR3 in DNA: TGCAGTGCCACAAAATTGACTGCCTACGAGCAGTACTTC.

This rearrangement joins TRBV5-1 to TRBJ1-5; D uncertain. Germline loops: CDR1 SGHRS, CDR2 YFSETQ. V was cut by 1 base and J by 1 base, with 9 bases left in between. This CDR3 contains 15 residues. CDR3 residues: CASSLNPGSNQPQHF. CDR3 DNA sequence: TGCGCCAGCAGCTTGAATCCAGGAAGCAATCAGCCCCAGCATTTT.